These T cell receptor beta chains were read from a single sample in a study of cytomegalovirus exposure and HLA in healthy donors. Method: immunoSEQ multiplex PCR; TCRdb's copy keeps in-frame clones and lacks some. The sample has around 86,000 clones; over 85% are singletons. The sample taken for sequencing was PBMCs. The receptors stem from a woman aged 25-40 years in good health and CMV-seropositive. The conserved cysteine and the conserved F or W are not part of the CDR3 here. Each record gives: V gene, J gene, D gene, CDR3 protein. The D gene is left open where the match is weak.

TRBV6-1	TRBJ2-1	TRBD2	ASSEDGTSVHNEQF
TRBV30	TRBJ2-7	.	AWSVGGSYEQY
TRBV9	TRBJ1-2	TRBD1	ASSTDRGNGYT
TRBV5-6	TRBJ2-3	.	ASSLTGWADTQY
TRBV19	TRBJ2-7	.	ASSIPGEQY
TRBV7-2	TRBJ2-3	.	ASSLDQGGDTQY
TRBV5-4	TRBJ2-3	TRBD2	ASSLGLAGNTDTQY
TRBV9	TRBJ1-5	.	ASSLGNPGEPQH
TRBV27	TRBJ2-2	TRBD1	ASTFGQGTGELF
TRBV9	TRBJ2-2	TRBD2	ASSTRTSGAANTGELF
TRBV5-1	TRBJ1-1	.	ASSLETGGPLNTEAF
TRBV29-1	TRBJ2-1	.	SVEYQQQSSYNEQF
TRBV6-5	TRBJ2-7	TRBD2	ASSYSGSSYEQY
TRBV18	TRBJ1-5	TRBD1	ASSPLHRGPKGNQPQH
TRBV2	TRBJ1-3	.	ASSIPGLSGNTIY
TRBV11-3	TRBJ2-2	.	ASSLQGDTGELF
TRBV5-1	TRBJ2-3	.	ASSSGGASPLDTQY
TRBV4-2	TRBJ1-5	.	ASSQGDGQGDSPQH
TRBV25-1	TRBJ1-2	.	ASSEWADGYT